This TCR beta chain derives from a study of blood T cells in healthy people across ages. V was clipped by 0 bases and J by 8 bases, with 12 bases between them. Germline lookup yields CDR1 SGDLS and CDR2 YYNGEE. The CDR3 runs 14 residues. A J-beta primer mix and a sample-barcoded 5' primer were used in a second PCR of about 7 to 11 cycles. TCRdb used MiXCR to reprocess the 5' RACE reads, holding one entry per CDR3 protein. This sample has 540,000 or so distinct CDR3 sequences, with around 24% found just once. The same data also went into a second study, on T cells of mothers and their children.

The rearrangement joins TRBV9 to TRBJ2-1; D is possibly TRBD1 or TRBD2 (6 bases each). This receptor was identified in a boy aged 10-17 years in good health. The sequencing input was blood. The CDR3 region has the DNA TGTGCCAGCAGCGTAGTCGGGGGCGGGTATGAGCAGTTCTTC. Its protein is CASSVVGGGYEQFF.